A selection of T cell receptor beta chains follows, all from one sample in a study of OX40 agonist ivuxolimab in advanced cancers. Sequencing used immunoSEQ multiplex PCR; TCRdb keeps in-frame clones, though not all of them. This sample has fewer than 25,000 clones, with about 70% found just once. This material consisted of CD4+ or CD8+ T cells sorted from blood, taken in a trial of the OX40 agonist ivuxolimab. The receptors here all came from an adult with an advanced solid tumor such as melanoma, head and neck, liver or kidney cancer. CDR3s include the opening cysteine and the closing phenylalanine or tryptophan. Fields, in order: CDR3 protein, CDR3 DNA, clone size, V gene, D gene, J gene. The D gene is left open where the match is weak. Only some rows state a clone size, as once, few, many or a class for expanded clones.

CASSLQVDGGANPSRETQYF | TGTGCCAGCAGTTTACAAGTGGATGGAGGAGCGAACCCCTCGCGGGAGACCCAGTACTTC | . | TRBV27 | . | TRBJ2-5
CASSLARGLGGANVLTF | TGTGCCAGCAGTCTTGCCAGGGGACTAGGCGGGGCCAACGTCCTGACTTTC | . | TRBV28 | TRBD2 | TRBJ2-6
CASSLWAAYEQYF | TGTGCCAGCAGTTTATGGGCAGCTTACGAGCAGTACTTC | . | TRBV28 | . | TRBJ2-7
CASSPLLAGVNEQYF | TGTGCCAGCAGTCCGCTACTAGCGGGAGTCAACGAGCAGTACTTC | . | TRBV28 | TRBD2 | TRBJ2-7
CASSLVLRDTDTQYF | TGTGCCAGCAGCTTAGTATTAAGGGACACAGATACGCAGTATTTT | . | TRBV7-8 | . | TRBJ2-3
CASSESVREQYF | TGCGCCAGCAGTGAGTCGGTCCGCGAGCAGTACTTC | . | TRBV10-2 | . | TRBJ2-7
CASTLGRALRRREQFF | TGTGCCAGCACCCTAGGTAGGGCCCTCCGCCGCAGGGAGCAGTTCTTC | . | TRBV5-6 | . | TRBJ2-1
CASSQVRGKPQHF | TGCGCCAGCAGCCAAGTTCGGGGAAAGCCCCAGCATTTT | few | TRBV4-3 | . | TRBJ1-5
CASSPTPGPSQISSYNEQFF | TGTGCCAGCAGCCCTACGCCGGGACCAAGCCAAATAAGCTCCTACAATGAGCAGTTCTTC | few | TRBV28 | . | TRBJ2-1
CASSLSNPGLTQYF | TGTGCCAGCAGTTTAAGCAACCCGGGACTTACGCAGTATTTT | . | TRBV28 | . | TRBJ2-3
CASSSPGQGREKLFF | TGTGCCAGCAGCTCACCGGGACAGGGACGGGAAAAACTGTTTTTT | . | TRBV7-9 | TRBD1 | TRBJ1-4
CASSFPERQGFSYEQYF | TGTGCCAGCAGCTTCCCCGAGCGACAGGGCTTCTCCTACGAGCAGTACTTC | few | TRBV7-2 | TRBD1 | TRBJ2-7
CASSLEVTGGAEAFF | TGTGCCAGCAGCTTGGAGGTCACGGGAGGCGCTGAAGCTTTCTTT | . | TRBV5-6 | . | TRBJ1-1
CASSQDHSYEQYF | TGTGCCAGCAGCCAAGATCACTCCTACGAGCAGTACTTC | . | TRBV14 | . | TRBJ2-7
CASSGTEGLDEQFF | TGTGCCTCAAGCGGGACCGAGGGGCTTGATGAGCAGTTCTTC | . | TRBV9 | TRBD2 | TRBJ2-1
CASSSWTGANYGYTF | TGTGCCAGCAGTTCCTGGACAGGGGCTAACTATGGCTACACCTTC | few | TRBV6-5 | TRBD1 | TRBJ1-2
CASSGGTGDTELFF | TGTGCCAGCAGCGGGGGGACAGGAGACACCGAGCTGTTTTTT | . | TRBV9 | TRBD1 | TRBJ2-2
CASSFDSKKWRYF | TGTGCCAGCAGTTTTGACAGCAAAAAATGGCGGTACTTC | . | TRBV28 | . | TRBJ2-7
CASKTGTTSTDTQYF | TGTGCCAGTAAGACAGGAACCACTAGCACAGATACGCAGTATTTT | medium-sized | TRBV19 | . | TRBJ2-3